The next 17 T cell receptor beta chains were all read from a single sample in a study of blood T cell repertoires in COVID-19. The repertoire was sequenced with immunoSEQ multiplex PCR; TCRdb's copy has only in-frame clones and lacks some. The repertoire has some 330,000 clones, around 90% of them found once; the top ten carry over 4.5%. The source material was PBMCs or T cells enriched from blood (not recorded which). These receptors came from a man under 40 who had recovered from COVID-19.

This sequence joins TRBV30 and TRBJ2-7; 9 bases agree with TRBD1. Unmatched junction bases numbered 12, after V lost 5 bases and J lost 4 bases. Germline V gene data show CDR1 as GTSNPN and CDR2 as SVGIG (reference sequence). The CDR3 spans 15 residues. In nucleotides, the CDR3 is TGTGCCTGGGCGGCTAGGGACAGGGTTAAGTACGAGCAGTACTTC. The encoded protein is CAWAARDRVKYEQYF.

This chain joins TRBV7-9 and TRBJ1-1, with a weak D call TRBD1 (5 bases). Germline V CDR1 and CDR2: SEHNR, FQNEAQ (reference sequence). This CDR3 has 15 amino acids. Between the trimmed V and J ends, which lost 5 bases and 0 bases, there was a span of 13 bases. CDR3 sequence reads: CASSLGGVVNTEAFF. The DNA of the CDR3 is TGTGCCAGCAGCCTCGGAGGGGTCGTGAACACTGAAGCTTTCTTT.

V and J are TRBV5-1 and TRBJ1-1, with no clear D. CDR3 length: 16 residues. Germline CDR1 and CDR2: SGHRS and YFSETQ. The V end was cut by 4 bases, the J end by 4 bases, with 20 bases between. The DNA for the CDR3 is TGCGCCAGCAGCCCCGGACTCGACATAAGTAGCACTGAAGCTTTCTTT. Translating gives CASSPGLDISSTEAFF.

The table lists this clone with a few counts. CDR3 in DNA: TGCGCCAGCAGCCAAGTCCAAGGAATCCAACAGGGGGCTGAAGCTTTCTTT. Translation gives CASSQVQGIQQGAEAFF. The chain combines TRBV4-1 with TRBJ1-1, with 8 positions matching TRBD1. After removal of 1 base from V and 6 bases from J, the junction contained 13 bases not matched to a gene. This CDR3 region has 17 residues. Germline V gene sequence: CDR1 MGHRA, CDR2 YSYEKL.

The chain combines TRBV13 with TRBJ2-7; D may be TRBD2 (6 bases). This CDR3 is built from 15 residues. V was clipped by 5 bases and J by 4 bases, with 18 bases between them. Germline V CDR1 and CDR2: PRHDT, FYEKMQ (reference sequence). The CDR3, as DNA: TGTGCCAGCAGCCCAGTCGGGGGTAAGGGTTACGAGCAGTACTTC. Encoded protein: CASSPVGGKGYEQYF.

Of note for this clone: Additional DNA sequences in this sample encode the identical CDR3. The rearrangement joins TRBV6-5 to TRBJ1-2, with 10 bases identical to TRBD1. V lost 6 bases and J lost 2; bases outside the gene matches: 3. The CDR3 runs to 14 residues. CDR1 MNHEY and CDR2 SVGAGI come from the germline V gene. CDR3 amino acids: CASRRDRGNYGYTF. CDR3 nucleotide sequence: TGTGCCAGCAGGAGGGACAGGGGAAACTATGGCTACACCTTC.

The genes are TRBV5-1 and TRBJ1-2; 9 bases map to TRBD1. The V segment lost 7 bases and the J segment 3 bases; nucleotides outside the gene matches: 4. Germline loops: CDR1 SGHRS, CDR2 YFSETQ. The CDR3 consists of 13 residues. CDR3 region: CASGDRADYGYTF. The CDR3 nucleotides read TGCGCCAGCGGGGACAGGGCTGACTATGGCTACACCTTC.

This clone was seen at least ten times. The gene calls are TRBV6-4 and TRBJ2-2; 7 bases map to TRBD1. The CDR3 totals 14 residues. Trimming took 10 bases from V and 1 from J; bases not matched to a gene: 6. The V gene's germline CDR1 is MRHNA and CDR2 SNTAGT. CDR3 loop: CATRQGRNTGELFF. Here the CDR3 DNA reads TGTGCCACCCGACAGGGTAGGAACACCGGGGAGCTGTTTTTT.

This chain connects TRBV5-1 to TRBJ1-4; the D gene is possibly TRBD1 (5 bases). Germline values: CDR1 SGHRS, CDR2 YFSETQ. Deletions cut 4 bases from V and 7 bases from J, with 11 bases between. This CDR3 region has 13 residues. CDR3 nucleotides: TGCGCCAGCAGCCGACAGCCTGGTGAAAAACTGTTTTTT. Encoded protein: CASSRQPGEKLFF. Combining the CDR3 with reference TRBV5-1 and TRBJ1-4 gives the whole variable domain KAGVTQTPRYLIKTRGQQVTLSCSPISGHRSVSWYQQTPGQGLQFLFEYFSETQRNKGNFPGRFSGRQFSNSRSEMNVSTLELGDSALYLCASSRQPGEKLFFGSGTQLSVL.

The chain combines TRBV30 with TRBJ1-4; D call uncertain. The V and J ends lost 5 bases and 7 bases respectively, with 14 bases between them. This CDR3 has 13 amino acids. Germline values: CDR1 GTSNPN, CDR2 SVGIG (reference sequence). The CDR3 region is CAWSTDWGEKLFF. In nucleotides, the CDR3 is TGTGCCTGGTCCACGGACTGGGGTGAAAAACTGTTTTTT. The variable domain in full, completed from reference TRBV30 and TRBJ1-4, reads SQTIHQWPATLVQPVGSPLSLECTVEGTSNPNLYWYRQAAGRGLQLLFYSVGIGQISSEVPQNLSASRPQDRQFILSSKKLLLSDSGFYLCAWSTDWGEKLFFGSGTQLSVL.

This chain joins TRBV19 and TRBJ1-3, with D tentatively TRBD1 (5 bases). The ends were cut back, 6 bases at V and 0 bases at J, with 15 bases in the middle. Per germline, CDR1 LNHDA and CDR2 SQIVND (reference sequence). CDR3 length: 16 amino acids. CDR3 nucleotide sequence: TGTGCCAGTAGCCCGACGGGGGGTCACTCTGGAAACACCATATATTTT. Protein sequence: CASSPTGGHSGNTIYF.

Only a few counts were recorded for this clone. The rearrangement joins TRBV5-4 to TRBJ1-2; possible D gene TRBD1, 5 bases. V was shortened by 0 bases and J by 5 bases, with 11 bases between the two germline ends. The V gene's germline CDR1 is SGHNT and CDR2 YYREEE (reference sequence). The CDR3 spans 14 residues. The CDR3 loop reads CASSLEQGEYGYTF. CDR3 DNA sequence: TGTGCCAGCAGCTTGGAGCAGGGCGAGTATGGCTACACCTTC. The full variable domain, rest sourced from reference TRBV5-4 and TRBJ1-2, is ETGVTQSPTHLIKTRGQQVTLRCSSQSGHNTVSWYQQALGQGPQFIFQYYREEENGRGNFPPRFSGLQFPNYSSELNVNALELDDSALYLCASSLEQGEYGYTFGSGTRLTVV.

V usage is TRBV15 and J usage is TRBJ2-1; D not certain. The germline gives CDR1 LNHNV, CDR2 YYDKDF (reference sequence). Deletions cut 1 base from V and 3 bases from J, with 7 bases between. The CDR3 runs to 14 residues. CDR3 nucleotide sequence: TGTGCCACCAGCAGAGTTGAGGACTACAATGAGCAGTTCTTC. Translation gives CATSRVEDYNEQFF.

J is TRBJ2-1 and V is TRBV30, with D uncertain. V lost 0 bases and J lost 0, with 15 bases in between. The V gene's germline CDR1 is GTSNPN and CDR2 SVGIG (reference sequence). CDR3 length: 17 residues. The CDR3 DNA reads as TGTGCCTGGAGTGTAGCCCCACAGACGAGCTCCTACAATGAGCAGTTCTTC. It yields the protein CAWSVAPQTSSYNEQFF.

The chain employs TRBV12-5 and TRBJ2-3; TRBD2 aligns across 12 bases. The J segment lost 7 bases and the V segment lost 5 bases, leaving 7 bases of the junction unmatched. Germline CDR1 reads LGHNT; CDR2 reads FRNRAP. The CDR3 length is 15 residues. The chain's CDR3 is CASGASGGAGNTQYF. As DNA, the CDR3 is TGTGCTAGTGGTGCTAGCGGGGGGGCGGGAAATACGCAGTATTTT.

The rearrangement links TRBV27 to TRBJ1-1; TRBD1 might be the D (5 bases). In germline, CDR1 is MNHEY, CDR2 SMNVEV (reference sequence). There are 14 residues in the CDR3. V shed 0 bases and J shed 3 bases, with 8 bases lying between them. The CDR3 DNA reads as TGTGCCAGCAGTTTATCGGGCAGGGACACTGAAGCTTTCTTT. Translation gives CASSLSGRDTEAFF.

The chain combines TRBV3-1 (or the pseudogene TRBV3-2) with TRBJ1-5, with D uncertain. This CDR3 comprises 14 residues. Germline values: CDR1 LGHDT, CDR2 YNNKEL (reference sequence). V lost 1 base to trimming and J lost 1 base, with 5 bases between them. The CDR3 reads CASSQGESNQPQHF. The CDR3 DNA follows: TGTGCCAGCAGCCAAGGGGAGAGCAATCAGCCCCAGCATTTT.